The 13 T cell receptor beta chains below all came from one sample that was sequenced in a study of cytomegalovirus exposure and HLA in healthy donors (dated by TCRdb to 2015 to 2018). The protocol used for the library was the immunoSEQ multiplex PCR assay. Sourced from immuneACCESS, this table was stored by TCRdb with only in-frame sequences that have V and J called. A share of the clones is absent; for the studies checked, an unresolved V gene accounts for under half, and the remainder has no known explanation. For this sample there are 120,000 or so clones; 88% appear just once. In total, the top ten clones hold about 1.8% of the sample. Sequencing used PBMCs. These receptors originate from a man aged 18 to 29 in good health and CMV-seronegative.

This chain connects TRBV10-2 to TRBJ1-1; 9 nucleotides match TRBD1. V lost 4 bases, J lost 5 bases, and 5 bases stayed unmatched. CDR3 length: 14 amino acids. Germline CDR1 is WSHSY and CDR2 is SAAADI. Written as DNA, the CDR3 is TGCGCCAGCAGTGGCGACAGGGGGAAGACTGAAGCTTTCTTT. Translating gives CASSGDRGKTEAFF.

The rearrangement joins TRBV28 to TRBJ2-3, with D perhaps matching TRBD2 (6 bases). Trimming stripped 4 bases from V and 5 bases from J, with 19 bases between. CDR1 and CDR2 (germline): MDHEN, SYDVKM. The CDR3 spans 16 residues. The CDR3 here is CASSSSLFRGVDTQYF. In DNA form, the CDR3 reads TGTGCCAGCAGTTCCTCACTGTTCCGCGGGGTAGATACGCAGTATTTT.

V and J are TRBV10-3 and TRBJ2-5, with 9 bases matching TRBD1. CDR1 ENHRY and CDR2 SYGVKD come from the germline V gene. There are 15 residues in the CDR3. V dropped 6 bases and J dropped 2; count of bases not matched to a gene: 7. CDR3 loop: CAIRGGTGLQETQYF. In nucleotides, the CDR3 is TGTGCCATCAGGGGAGGGACAGGGCTACAAGAGACCCAGTACTTC.

The CDR3: CAWTSFGVVRLRESGNTIYF. CDR3 in DNA: TGTGCCTGGACTTCTTTCGGGGTCGTCCGACTGCGGGAATCCGGAAACACCATATATTTT. V gene TRBV30 combines with J gene TRBJ1-3; the D is unclear. Trimming removed 4 bases from V and 4 bases from J, with 32 bases in between. CDR1 and CDR2 from the germline V gene are GTSNPN and SVGIG (reference sequence). The CDR3 contains 20 residues. The full variable domain, rest sourced from reference TRBV30 and TRBJ1-3, is SQTIHQWPATLVQPVGSPLSLECTVEGTSNPNLYWYRQAAGRGLQLLFYSVGIGQISSEVPQNLSASRPQDRQFILSSKKLLLSDSGFYLCAWTSFGVVRLRESGNTIYFGEGSWLTVV.

J is TRBJ1-5 and V is TRBV9; 11 bases map to TRBD1. V dropped 0 bases and J dropped 6; count of bases not matched to a gene: 2. The CDR3 has 15 amino acids. The germline gives CDR1 SGDLS, CDR2 YYNGEE. The CDR3 nucleotides are TGTGCCAGCAGCGTAGGGACAGGGGGCGGTCAGCCCCAGCATTTT. This encodes CASSVGTGGGQPQHF.

The V gene is TRBV7-2, the J gene TRBJ2-7; 9 nucleotides line up with TRBD1. Germline CDR1 is SGHTA and CDR2 is FQGNSA. This CDR3 region has 15 residues. The trim removed 6 bases at V and 1 base at J, leaving 7 bases unmatched. For the CDR3, the DNA is TGTGCCAGCAGGTCTTTTGGGACAGGGTCCTACGAGCAGTACTTC. This translates into CASRSFGTGSYEQYF.

The rearrangement links TRBV25-1 to TRBJ1-2, with D unclear. Trimming shortened V by 1 base and J by 0 bases, and 9 bases separated the two germline ends. Germline CDR1 MGHDK, CDR2 SYGVNS. This CDR3 is 15 amino acids long. The CDR3 here is CASSELKEANYGYTF. The CDR3 region has the DNA TGTGCCAGCAGTGAATTAAAAGAGGCTAACTATGGCTACACCTTC.

This sequence joins TRBV13 and TRBJ1-2; 7 nucleotides match TRBD1. V was clipped by 4 bases and J by 3 bases; unmatched bases: 5. Per the germline V gene, CDR1 is PRHDT and CDR2 is FYEKMQ (reference sequence). The CDR3 length is 14 residues. CDR3 region: CASSSGTAYYGYTF. CDR3 nucleotides: TGTGCCAGCAGCTCCGGGACAGCCTACTATGGCTACACCTTC.

This clone was observed a few times. The chain combines TRBV6-4 with TRBJ2-2; D call uncertain. V was clipped by 4 bases and J by 3 bases, with 6 bases between them. This CDR3 comprises 13 residues. Germline V gene sequence: CDR1 MRHNA, CDR2 SNTAGT. The CDR3 region is CASSGQDTGELFF. As DNA, the CDR3 is TGTGCCAGCAGTGGGCAGGACACCGGGGAGCTGTTTTTT.

The CDR3 is CASSYGRGNQPQHF. The CDR3 nucleotides read TGTGCCAGCAGTTACGGTCGGGGGAATCAGCCCCAGCATTTT. This chain links TRBV6-5 with TRBJ1-5; perhaps TRBD1 as D (5 bases). Germline-derived CDR1 and CDR2 are MNHEY and SVGAGI. V was shortened by 2 bases and J by 4 bases, with 9 bases between the two germline ends. This CDR3 has 14 amino acids.

The chain uses TRBV11-2 and TRBJ1-2; unclear D gene. V gave up 5 bases and J gave up 4 bases, with 11 bases separating them. Germline V gene data show CDR1 as SGHAT and CDR2 as FQNNGV. This CDR3 has 13 residues. The CDR3 bases are TGTGCCAGCAGCCCGCGGGCAATCTATGGCTACACCTTC. Its translation is CASSPRAIYGYTF.

The chain recombines TRBV10-3 with TRBJ2-7, with 8 bases identical to TRBD1. Germline CDR1 is ENHRY and CDR2 is SYGVKD. The CDR3 is 13 amino acids. V lost 3 bases, J lost 5 bases, and 3 bases stayed unmatched. As DNA, the CDR3 is TGTGCCATCAGTGACCAGGGGGCGGACGAGCAGTACTTC. Protein product: CAISDQGADEQYF.

The rearrangement joins TRBV7-9 to TRBJ1-2; 8 nucleotides match TRBD1. This CDR3 comprises 15 residues. Germline CDR1 is SEHNR and CDR2 is FQNEAQ (reference sequence). After removal of 6 bases from V and 8 bases from J, the junction contained 14 bases not matched to a gene. CDR3 sequence: CASRTGQAAEGGYTF. The CDR3, as DNA: TGTGCCAGCAGGACGGGACAGGCCGCGGAGGGAGGCTACACCTTC. Based on the CDR3 plus reference TRBV7-9 and TRBJ1-2, the full variable domain is DTGVSQNPRHKITKRGQNVTFRCDPISEHNRLYWYRQTLGQGPEFLTYFQNEAQLEKSRLLSDRFSAERPKGSFSTLEIQRTEQGDSAMYLCASRTGQAAEGGYTFGSGTRLTVV.